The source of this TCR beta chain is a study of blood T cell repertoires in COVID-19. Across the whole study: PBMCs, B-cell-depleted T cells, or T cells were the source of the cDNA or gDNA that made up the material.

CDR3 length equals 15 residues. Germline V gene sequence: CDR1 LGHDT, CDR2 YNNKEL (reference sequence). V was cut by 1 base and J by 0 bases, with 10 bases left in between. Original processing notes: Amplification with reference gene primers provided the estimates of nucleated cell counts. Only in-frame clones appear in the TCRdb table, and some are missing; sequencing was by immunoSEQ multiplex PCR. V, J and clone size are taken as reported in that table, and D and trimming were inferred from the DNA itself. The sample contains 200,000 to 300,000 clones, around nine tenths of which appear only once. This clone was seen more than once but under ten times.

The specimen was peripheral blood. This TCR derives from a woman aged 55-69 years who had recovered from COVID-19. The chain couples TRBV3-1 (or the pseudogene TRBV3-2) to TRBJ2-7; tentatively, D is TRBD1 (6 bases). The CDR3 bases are TGTGCCAGCAGCCAAGGGCAGGGGCACTCCTACGAGCAGTACTTC. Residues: CASSQGQGHSYEQYF.